This T cell receptor beta chain was obtained from a study of chemoradiotherapy in HPV16-positive cancers. Study-wide context: Candidate HPV-specific clones and shared TCR motifs came from a couple of HPV16-positive patients.

V dropped 1 base and J dropped 6 bases, with 9 bases sitting between them. CDR1 and CDR2 (germline): MNHNY, SVGAGI (reference sequence). The CDR3 covers 14 residues. Libraries were prepared by immunoSEQ multiplex PCR; TCRdb keeps only in-frame clonotypes and omits some of them. In the table there are about 19,000 clones, 84% of which are singletons. Study-wide results and limits: Only a couple of HPV16-positive patients supplied the functional HPV-specificity definition. During treatment, candidate HPV-specific clones and E7-related motifs expanded in tumor.

Samples were taken several times over chemoradiotherapy. In its sample, this clone was seen once. Its antigen is unidentified. The origin of this receptor is a human donor with HPV-associated anogenital cancer. The chain links TRBV6-6 to TRBJ1-4; TRBD1 might be the D (5 bases). Sequencing used blood, obtained from a patient who underwent chemoradiotherapy. The CDR3 sequence is CASSYFTGDEKLFF. CDR3 nucleotide sequence: TGTGCCAGCAGTTACTTTACGGGGGATGAAAAACTGTTTTTT.